The present TCR beta chain was sequenced within a study of T cell repertoires in cytomegalovirus infection. As concerns this clonotype: The antigen is not known.

V lost 7 bases and J lost 2, with 15 bases in between. The length of the CDR3 is 16 residues. One entry per CDR3 protein results from TCRdb running MiXCR on the reads. Of some 800,000 distinct CDR3 sequences listed, around 29% were seen once; the top ten hold less than 15%. Sequencing was performed on cultured CD8+ T cells from PBMCs, taken from culture after CMV antigen stimulation. The V and J genes are TRBV12-3 or TRBV12-4 and TRBJ2-6; the D gene is possibly TRBD1 (6 bases). This clonotype originated in a human donor in good health (CMV status not recorded). Some clones in this sample may be carry-over from other donors' samples. For the CDR3, the DNA is TGTGCCAGCAACAAGGAAGGGACAACTGGGGCCAACGTCCTGACTTTC. As protein: CASNKEGTTGANVLTF.